This T cell receptor beta chain was recovered during a study of blood T cell repertoires in COVID-19. Study as a whole: From T cells, B-cell-depleted T cells, or PBMCs came the material, which was cDNA or gDNA.

In the original analysis: Estimation of nucleated cell counts was performed using reference gene primer amplification. Sequenced by immunoSEQ multiplex PCR; TCRdb stores in-frame clones only, minus some. V and J calls and clone size follow that table, whereas D and trimming were derived from the DNA. Of around 94,000 clones listed, around four fifths are singletons. The CDR3 totals 15 residues. Trimming took 3 bases from V and 2 from J; bases not matched to a gene: 5. Germline V lookup: CDR1 SGDLS, CDR2 YYNGEE. Sequencing was performed on peripheral blood. The gene calls are TRBV9 and TRBJ2-3; 8 bases match TRBD2. This clonotype originated in a man aged 45 to 65 with acute or convalescent COVID-19. The CDR3 coding sequence is TGTGCCAGCAGCGAGGGGACTAGTATCACAGATACGCAGTATTTT. Its protein product is CASSEGTSITDTQYF.